This TCR beta chain came from a study of T-cell reconstitution after alpha-beta-depleted transplantation in children. V shed 4 bases and J shed 0 bases, with 14 bases lying between them. Germline V gives CDR1 SGDLS, CDR2 YYNGEE. The CDR3 runs 15 residues. For TCRbeta, the library was prepared with unique molecular identifiers. Each CDR3 protein gets one entry after TCRdb re-called the PCR reads with MiXCR. The profile covers 450,000 to 600,000 distinct CDR3 sequences, with 30% to 35% appearing a single time and 2% to 3% taken by the ten largest. Only a few counts were recorded for this clonotype. The V gene is TRBV9, the J gene TRBJ2-7, with TRBD1 as a possible D gene (6 bases). The TCR comes from a human donor who donated a stem cell graft to a child with aplastic anemia. Source: PBMCs from the stem cell graft donor, taken from the stem cell graft. CDR3 DNA sequence: TGTGCCAGCAGCCTGACAGGCTCCAGCTCCTACGAGCAGTACTTC. Translation: CASSLTGSSSYEQYF.